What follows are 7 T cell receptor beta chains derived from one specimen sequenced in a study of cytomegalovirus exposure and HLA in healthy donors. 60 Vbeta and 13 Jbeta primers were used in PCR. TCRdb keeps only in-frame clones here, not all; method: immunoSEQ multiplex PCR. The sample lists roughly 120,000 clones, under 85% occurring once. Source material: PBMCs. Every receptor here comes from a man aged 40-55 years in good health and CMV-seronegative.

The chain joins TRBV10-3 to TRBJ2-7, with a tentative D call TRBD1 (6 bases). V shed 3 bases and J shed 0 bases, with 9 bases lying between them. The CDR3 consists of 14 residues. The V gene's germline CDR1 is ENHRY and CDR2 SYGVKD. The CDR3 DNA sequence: TGTGCCATCAGTGATTGGGACAACTCCTACGAGCAGTACTTC. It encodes CAISDWDNSYEQYF.

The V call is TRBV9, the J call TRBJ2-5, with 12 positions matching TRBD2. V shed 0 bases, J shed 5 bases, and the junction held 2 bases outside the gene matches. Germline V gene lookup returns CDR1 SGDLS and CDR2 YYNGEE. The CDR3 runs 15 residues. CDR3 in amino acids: CASSVDTSGGETQYF. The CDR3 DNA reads TGTGCCAGCAGCGTAGATACTAGCGGGGGGGAGACCCAGTACTTC.

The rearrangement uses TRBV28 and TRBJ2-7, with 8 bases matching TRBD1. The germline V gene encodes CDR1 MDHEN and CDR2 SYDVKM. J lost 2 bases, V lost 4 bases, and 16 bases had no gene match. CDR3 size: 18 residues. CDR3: CASSYVALSSDRAYEQYF. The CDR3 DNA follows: TGTGCCAGCAGTTATGTAGCCCTCTCATCGGACAGGGCCTACGAGCAGTACTTC.

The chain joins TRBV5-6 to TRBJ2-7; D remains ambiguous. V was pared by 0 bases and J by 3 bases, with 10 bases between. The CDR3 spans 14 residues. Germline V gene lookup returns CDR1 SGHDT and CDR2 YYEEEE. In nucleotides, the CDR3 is TGTGCCAGCAGCTTGGGGCAGGATTACTACGAGCAGTACTTC. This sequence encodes CASSLGQDYYEQYF.

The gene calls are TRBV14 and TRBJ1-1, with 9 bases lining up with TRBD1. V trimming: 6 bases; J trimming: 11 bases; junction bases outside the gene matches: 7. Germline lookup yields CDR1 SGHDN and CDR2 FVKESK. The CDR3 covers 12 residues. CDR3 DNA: TGTGCCAGCAGTCCGACAGGGGGGTTGGCTTTCTTT. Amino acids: CASSPTGGLAFF.

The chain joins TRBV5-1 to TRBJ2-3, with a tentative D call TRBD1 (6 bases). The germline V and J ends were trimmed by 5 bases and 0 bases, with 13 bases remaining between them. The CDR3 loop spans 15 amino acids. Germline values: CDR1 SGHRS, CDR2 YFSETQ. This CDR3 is CASRTGQTSTDTQYF. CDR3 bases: TGCGCCAGCAGGACCGGACAGACTAGCACAGATACGCAGTATTTT.

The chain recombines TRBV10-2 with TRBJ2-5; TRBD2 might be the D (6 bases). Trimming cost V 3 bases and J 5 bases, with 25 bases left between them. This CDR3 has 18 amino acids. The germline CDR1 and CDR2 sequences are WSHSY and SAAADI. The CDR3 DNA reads TGCGCCAGCAGTGAATATCTGGGCGGGACTGGGCCAGGGGAGACCCAGTACTTC. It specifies CASSEYLGGTGPGETQYF.